Below, one TCR beta chain is given with its context. The V gene end was trimmed by 4 bases and the J gene end by 4 bases; junction bases not matched to a gene: 4. The CDR3 loop spans 16 amino acids. The germline gives CDR1 SGHTA, CDR2 FQGNSA. This specimen belongs to a study of T cells after yellow fever vaccination. TCRdb used MiXCR to reprocess the 5' RACE reads, holding one entry per CDR3 protein. Of 450,000 to 550,000 distinct CDR3 sequences in the sample, about a fifth were seen once. The sequence was obtained from a young man who received the YFV17D yellow fever vaccine. Sample: PBMCs, taken approximately 20 days after the first yellow fever vaccination. The chain has TRBV7-2 and TRBJ2-2; 12 bases fit TRBD2. CDR3 coding DNA: TGTGCCAGCAGCTCCGCTAGCGGGGGGGCCACCGGGGAGCTGTTTTTT. Its translation is CASSSASGGATGELFF.